The 15 T cell receptor beta chains in this list originate from one sample, sequenced in a study of OX40 agonist ivuxolimab in advanced cancers. Using immunoSEQ multiplex PCR, the repertoire was profiled, and TCRdb retains in-frame clones only, with some absent. Seen here are fewer than 75,000 clones, 80% to 90% observed once, and the top ten hold roughly 3.7%. The sample here was CD4+ or CD8+ T cells sorted from blood, taken in a trial of the OX40 agonist ivuxolimab. The receptor source for this set is an adult with an advanced solid tumor such as melanoma, head and neck, liver or kidney cancer.

On this clone itself: Other DNA sequences in this sample translate to the same CDR3. The V and J genes are TRBV6-5 and TRBJ1-2, with a tentative D call TRBD1 (6 bases). This CDR3 spans 13 amino acids. Germline CDR1 and CDR2: MNHEY and SVGAGI. The V and J ends lost 5 bases and 2 bases respectively, with 9 bases between them. The CDR3 DNA reads as TGTGCCAGCAGTCGGGGGGCAAACTATGGCTACACCTTC. The encoded protein is CASSRGANYGYTF.

A single count supports this clone. The genes are TRBV4-2 and TRBJ2-5; D gene ambiguous. The CDR3 consists of 13 residues. Per germline, CDR1 LGHNA and CDR2 YNFKEQ. The V and J ends lost 5 bases and 7 bases respectively, with 14 bases between them. For the CDR3, the DNA is TGTGCCAGCAGCACCCCCGCGGAGTCGACCCAGTACTTC. It is translated as CASSTPAESTQYF.

The chain uses TRBV2 and TRBJ2-1; possible D gene TRBD2, 7 bases. The germline CDR1 and CDR2 sequences are SNHLY and FYNNEI. Trimming took 4 bases from V and 8 from J, leaving 12 bases between them. The CDR3 sequence is 13 residues long. CDR3 amino acids: CASSVGGADEQFF. DNA of the CDR3: TGTGCCAGCAGTGTGGGGGGGGCTGATGAGCAGTTCTTC.

The gene calls are TRBV1 and TRBJ2-1; the table's D call, TRBD2, has no DNA check behind it. TRBV1 is a pseudogene locus. The CDR3 is made up of 16 amino acids. In DNA form, the CDR3 reads TGCACCAGCAGCCAAAGGCCAGCGGGAACCCCTAATGAGCAGTTCTTC. Protein product: CTSSQRPAGTPNEQFF.

The chain has TRBV7-9 and TRBJ2-2; D remains unclear. V was pared by 0 bases and J by 6 bases, with 11 bases between. CDR1 SEHNR and CDR2 FQNEAQ come from the germline V gene (reference sequence). This CDR3 region has 15 residues. CDR3 protein: CASSLASVSAGELFF. CDR3 bases: TGTGCCAGCAGCTTAGCATCAGTTAGTGCCGGGGAGCTGTTTTTT.

The V and J genes are TRBV28 and TRBJ2-6; 8 bases line up with TRBD2. The CDR3 sequence is 18 residues long. The junction had 8 bases not matched to a gene; V was cut back by 4 bases and J by 0 bases. CDR1 MDHEN and CDR2 SYDVKM come from the germline V gene. DNA for the CDR3: TGTGCCAGCAGTTCATCGGCGGGGGGCCACTCTGGGGCCAACGTCCTGACTTTC. Protein: CASSSSAGGHSGANVLTF.

This clone was seen just once. The rearrangement links TRBV29-1 to TRBJ2-1, with D unclear. Trimming removed 3 bases from V and 0 bases from J, with 6 bases in between. Germline-derived CDR1 and CDR2 are SQVTM and ANQGSEA. CDR3 size: 13 residues. The CDR3 bases are TGCAGCGTTGAGACAAGCTCCTACAATGAGCAGTTCTTC. Amino acid sequence: CSVETSSYNEQFF.

This clone turned up a few times. The CDR3 nucleotides are TGTGCCAGTAGTATCTATCGGACAGGGGCGAGCAATCAGCCCCAGCATTTT. Encoded protein: CASSIYRTGASNQPQHF. The chain recombines TRBV19 with TRBJ1-5; 9 bases fit TRBD1. The CDR3 covers 17 residues. The J segment lost 1 base and the V segment lost 3 bases, leaving 7 bases of the junction unmatched. Germline V CDR1 and CDR2: LNHDA, SQIVND (reference sequence).

The chain has TRBV9 and TRBJ2-5; 9 bases map to TRBD2. The CDR3 runs to 16 residues. Germline trimming cut 4 bases from V and 2 bases from J; bases unmatched to any gene: 9. Germline CDR1 is SGDLS and CDR2 is YYNGEE. The CDR3 nucleotides read TGTGCCAGCAGCTTGGGGACTAGCAGCTATCAAGAGACCCAGTACTTC. Translating it yields CASSLGTSSYQETQYF.

J is TRBJ2-5 and V is TRBV28; D call uncertain. Germline V gene lookup returns CDR1 MDHEN and CDR2 SYDVKM. CDR3 length: 15 residues. The V gene lost 3 bases and the J gene lost 1 base, with 12 bases spanning the gap. The CDR3 region is CASSLGRQVQETQYF. The CDR3 coding sequence is TGTGCCAGCAGTTTGGGCAGACAAGTCCAAGAGACCCAGTACTTC.

This clone was observed a single time. The gene calls are TRBV30 and TRBJ1-3; TRBD1 aligns across 9 bases. Germline V gene lookup returns CDR1 GTSNPN and CDR2 SVGIG (reference sequence). Trimming took 4 bases from V and 0 from J; bases not matched to a gene: 7. This CDR3 has 16 residues. The CDR3 DNA reads as TGTGCCTGGACCCTACAGGGGGCTTCCTCTGGAAACACCATATATTTT. It codes for CAWTLQGASSGNTIYF. The variable domain in full, with the rest retrieved from reference TRBV30 and TRBJ1-3, is SQTIHQWPATLVQPVGSPLSLECTVEGTSNPNLYWYRQAAGRGLQLLFYSVGIGQISSEVPQNLSASRPQDRQFILSSKKLLLSDSGFYLCAWTLQGASSGNTIYFGEGSWLTVV.

J is TRBJ2-3 and V is TRBV19; the D gene is possibly TRBD1 (5 bases). V lost 3 bases to trimming and J lost 1 base, with 8 bases between them. The CDR3 runs to 14 residues. Germline CDR1 LNHDA, CDR2 SQIVND (reference sequence). The CDR3 bases are TGTGCCAGTAGTATCGGACACGGCACAGATACGCAGTATTTT. It is translated as CASSIGHGTDTQYF.

V gene TRBV7-9 combines with J gene TRBJ2-5; D is undetermined. TRBJ2-7 matches the DNA end more closely, so the J call is doubtful. CDR3 length equals 15 residues. Germline V gene sequence: CDR1 SEHNR, CDR2 FQNEAQ (reference sequence). The chain's CDR3 is CASSSLGSRFYEQYF. The CDR3 nucleotides read TGTGCCAGCAGCTCCCTTGGGTCCCGGTTCTACGAGCAGTACTTC.

V usage is TRBV28 and J usage is TRBJ2-1; possible D gene TRBD2, 5 bases. Trimming removed 8 bases at V and 5 bases at J, with 10 bases between. CDR3 length equals 12 residues. Looked up from germline, CDR1 is MDHEN and CDR2 is SYDVKM. CDR3 loop: CASEGSHNEQFF. The CDR3 DNA reads as TGTGCCAGCGAGGGTAGCCACAATGAGCAGTTCTTC.

V and J are TRBV15 and TRBJ2-5; weak D call: TRBD2 (8 bases). The CDR3 runs to 18 residues. The germline CDR1 and CDR2 sequences are LNHNV and YYDKDF (reference sequence). Trimming removed 1 base from V and 4 bases from J, with 22 bases in between. The CDR3, as DNA: TGTGCCACCAGCAGAGTCGTGGTAGCGGGACAGAGTTCAGAGACCCAGTACTTC. Translating gives CATSRVVVAGQSSETQYF.